The next 2 T cell receptor beta chains were all read from a single sample in a study of OX40 agonist ivuxolimab in advanced cancers. Repertoires were generated with immunoSEQ multiplex PCR, while TCRdb's copy carries only in-frame clones and drops some. The sample includes 50,000 to 65,000 clones, roughly 92% of them seen just once. The specimen was CD4+ or CD8+ T cells sorted from blood, collected in a trial of the OX40 agonist ivuxolimab. The source is an adult with an advanced solid tumor such as melanoma, head and neck, liver or kidney cancer.

This clone was seen a few times. The rearrangement joins TRBV9 to TRBJ1-4; D is perhaps TRBD1 (5 bases). Trimming shortened V by 0 bases and J by 5 bases, and 8 bases separated the two germline ends. This CDR3 region has 14 residues. Germline-derived CDR1 and CDR2 are SGDLS and YYNGEE. CDR3 bases: TGTGCCAGCAGCGTAGAGGGGAAGAATGAAAAACTGTTTTTT. Translating it yields CASSVEGKNEKLFF.

CDR3 residues: CSVEDRRLAGGLGNAGELFF. The DNA of the CDR3 is TGCAGCGTTGAAGATCGGCGGCTAGCGGGAGGCCTGGGAAACGCCGGGGAGCTGTTTTTT. The chain joins TRBV29-1 to TRBJ2-2; TRBD2 matches 11 bases. Per germline, CDR1 SQVTM and CDR2 ANQGSEA. V dropped 0 bases and J dropped 6; count of bases not matched to a gene: 18. The CDR3 contains 20 residues.